This passage covers 12 T cell receptor beta chains from one sample sequenced in a study of OX40 agonist ivuxolimab in advanced cancers. Data came from immunoSEQ multiplex PCR; TCRdb stores just in-frame clones and leaves some out. The data contain 70,000 to 90,000 clones, roughly 84% of them singletons. Source: CD4+ or CD8+ T cells sorted from blood, taken in a trial of the OX40 agonist ivuxolimab. The receptors here all came from an adult with an advanced solid tumor such as melanoma, head and neck, liver or kidney cancer.

This clone was counted a single time. The rearrangement joins TRBV5-6 to TRBJ2-1, with 10 nucleotides matching TRBD2. The CDR3 is made up of 15 amino acids. V shed 4 bases and J 7 bases; nucleotides not matched to a gene: 8. Germline CDR1 is SGHDT and CDR2 is YYEEEE. CDR3 sequence reads: CASSRASGSVNEQFF. The CDR3, as DNA: TGTGCCAGCAGCAGGGCTAGCGGGAGTGTGAATGAGCAGTTCTTC.

The chain has TRBV6-5 and TRBJ1-3, with D hard to call. This CDR3 has 15 residues. Germline V gene data show CDR1 as MNHEY and CDR2 as SVGAGI. V shed 0 bases and J shed 2 bases, with 8 bases lying between them. CDR3 DNA sequence: TGTGCCAGCAGTTACTCGAATATGGCTGGAAACACCATATATTTT. This translates into CASSYSNMAGNTIYF.

This clone showed up just a few times. The V gene is TRBV2, the J gene TRBJ2-5; tentative D call: TRBD2 (5 bases). CDR1 SNHLY and CDR2 FYNNEI come from the germline V gene. With 6 bases removed from V and 5 bases from J, the gap between germline ends came to 13 bases. The CDR3 loop spans 13 amino acids. The CDR3 spells CASSGMWRETQYF. CDR3 in DNA: TGTGCCAGCAGCGGGATGTGGCGGGAGACCCAGTACTTC.

The chain combines TRBV29-1 with TRBJ1-1; no clear D gene. The CDR3 sequence is 14 residues long. V was cut by 6 bases and J by 0 bases, with 14 bases left in between. CDR1 is SQVTM, CDR2 ANQGSEA, per germline. CDR3 in DNA: TGCAGCGTATTAGATAGAGTCATGAACACTGAAGCTTTCTTT. This codes for CSVLDRVMNTEAFF. Variable domain in full (rest from reference TRBV29-1 and TRBJ1-1): SAVISQKPSRDICQRGTSLTIQCQVDSQVTMMFWYRQQPGQSLTLIATANQGSEATYESGFVIDKFPISRPNLTFSTLTVSNMSPEDSSIYLCSVLDRVMNTEAFFGQGTRLTVV.

The chain joins TRBV7-9 to TRBJ1-2; D call uncertain. There are 13 residues in the CDR3. V was cut by 3 bases and J by 9 bases, with 14 bases left in between. CDR1 is SEHNR, CDR2 FQNEAQ, per germline (reference sequence). The CDR3 protein is CASSLDGVKSYTF. CDR3 nucleotide sequence: TGTGCCAGCAGCTTGGACGGTGTAAAGAGCTACACCTTC. Drawing the rest from reference TRBV7-9 and TRBJ1-2, the complete variable domain is DTGVSQNPRHKITKRGQNVTFRCDPISEHNRLYWYRQTLGQGPEFLTYFQNEAQLEKSRLLSDRFSAERPKGSFSTLEIQRTEQGDSAMYLCASSLDGVKSYTFGSGTRLTVV.

This chain joins TRBV2 and TRBJ2-7, with TRBD2 matching 16 bases. The CDR3 extends over 16 amino acids. CDR1 is SNHLY, CDR2 FYNNEI, per germline. Unmatched junction bases numbered 8, after V lost 10 bases and J lost 2 bases. The chain's CDR3 is CATGTSGGAPAYEQYF. CDR3 nucleotides: TGTGCCACCGGGACTAGCGGGGGGGCTCCGGCCTACGAGCAGTACTTC.

With regard to this clone: A read error may produce the germline difference seen at one junction end. The rearrangement links TRBV7-7 to TRBJ2-2; TRBD1 agrees at 10 bases. The CDR3 has 15 residues. The germline V gene has CDR1 SSHAT and CDR2 FNYEAQ (reference sequence). CDR3 loop: CASRPLTGGHGELFF. The CDR3, as DNA: TGTGCTAGCAGACCATTGACAGGGGGCCACGGGGAGCTGTTTTTT.

The table lists this clone with a count of one. This chain connects TRBV7-8 to TRBJ1-2, with D perhaps TRBD1 (6 bases). V lost 5 bases and J 0 bases, leaving 16 bases between the germline ends. Germline-derived CDR1 and CDR2 are SGHVS and FQNEAQ. The CDR3 has 16 amino acids. The DNA for the CDR3 is TGTGCCAGCAGCCCAACCGGGGGGCTGGCTAACTATGGCTACACCTTC. This codes for CASSPTGGLANYGYTF.

This chain uses TRBV2 with TRBJ1-6, with 8 bases that match TRBD1. CDR1 and CDR2 from the germline V gene are SNHLY and FYNNEI. V lost 7 bases to trimming and J lost 3 bases; unmatched junction nucleotides: 11. The CDR3 loop spans 17 amino acids. The CDR3 reads CASNNEQGALYNSPLHF. CDR3 nucleotide sequence: TGTGCCAGCAACAACGAGCAGGGGGCCCTCTATAATTCACCCCTCCACTTT.

This rearrangement joins TRBV7-9 to TRBJ2-3, with 9 positions matching TRBD2. The germline V gene has CDR1 SEHNR and CDR2 FQNEAQ (reference sequence). V shed 1 base and J 5 bases; nucleotides not matched to a gene: 7. This CDR3 contains 16 residues. The CDR3 region is CASSLGPAGGRDTQYF. The CDR3 DNA is TGTGCCAGCAGCTTAGGGCCAGCGGGGGGCAGAGATACGCAGTATTTT.

The chain uses TRBV27 and TRBJ2-7; 7 bases line up with TRBD1. The length of the CDR3 is 14 residues. The germline gives CDR1 MNHEY, CDR2 SMNVEV (reference sequence). J lost 3 bases, V lost 6 bases, and 8 bases had no gene match. DNA for the CDR3: TGTGCCAGCAGGAAGACAGGGATGGTCTACGAGCAGTACTTC. This gives the protein CASRKTGMVYEQYF.

For this clone: This may stem from a read error, because a much larger clone lies one nucleotide away. Other DNA sequences in the same sample also yield this CDR3. The chain joins TRBV7-9 to TRBJ1-2; D possibly corresponds to TRBD1 (5 bases). The germline CDR1 and CDR2 sequences are SEHNR and FQNEAQ (reference sequence). The CDR3 has 15 amino acids. Trimming shortened V by 1 base and J by 1 base, and 10 bases separated the two germline ends. CDR3 DNA: TGTGCCAGCAGCTTAGTTGGGGACCTTAACTATGGCTACACCTTC. This codes for CASSLVGDLNYGYTF.